This is a list of T cell receptor beta chains from one sample in a study of Graves' ophthalmopathy and Graves' hyperthyroidism. Each CDR3 protein gets one entry after TCRdb re-called the multiplex PCR reads with MiXCR. The sample includes around 1,200,000 distinct CDR3 sequences, roughly two fifths of them seen just once. Specimen: peripheral blood or thyroid tissue (not recorded which). The receptors stem from an adult man with Graves' hyperthyroidism. CDR3s include the opening cysteine and the closing phenylalanine or tryptophan. D genes are given only for firm matches. Only some rows state a clone size, as once, few, many or a class for expanded clones.

>-|TRBD1|TRBV11-2|TRBJ2-7|15
TGTGCCAGCAGCCAAGGGACAGGGGATGTCTACGAGCAGTACTTC
CASSQGTGDVYEQYF
>many|-|TRBV7-9|TRBJ2-5|14
TGTGCCAGCAGTATACAGGCCCCAAAAGAGACCCAGTACTTC
CASSIQAPKETQYF
>few|-|TRBV10-3|TRBJ1-2|14
TGTGCCATCAGTGAGACAAGGGACGACTATGGCTACACCTTC
CAISETRDDYGYTF
>-|TRBD2|TRBV7-2|TRBJ2-2|16
TGTGCCAGCAGCCAACTAGCGGGAGGATCGGGCGGGGAGCTGTTTTTT
CASSQLAGGSGGELFF
>-|-|TRBV10-1|TRBJ1-1|14
TGTGCCAGTATCTCGATTAGGGCGAACACTGAAGCTTTCTTT
CASISIRANTEAFF
>many|TRBD1|TRBV11-2|TRBJ1-5|17
TGTGCCAGCAGCTTTGGTTCCGTAGGGGGCAGCAATCAGCCCCAGCATTTT
CASSFGSVGGSNQPQHF
>-|TRBD2|TRBV7-2|TRBJ2-7|15
TGTGCCAGCAGTTTACTACTAGCGGAAGGGAGGGAGCAGTACTTC
CASSLLLAEGREQYF
>many|-|TRBV10-3|TRBJ2-7|14
TGTGCCATCAGTGAGGGACAGAGGATCTACGAGCAGTACTTC
CAISEGQRIYEQYF
>many|-|TRBV29-1|TRBJ2-7|12
TGCAGCGTTGAGGGGCTAGCCTACGAGCAGTACTTC
CSVEGLAYEQYF
>-|-|TRBV12-5|TRBJ1-1|13
TGTGCTAGTGGTTTACAGGGATACACTGAAGCTTTCTTT
CASGLQGYTEAFF
>few|TRBD1|TRBV20-1|TRBJ1-5|16
TGCAGTGCTAGGCGCCCGGGACAGGGAGATAGTCAGCCCCAGCATTTT
CSARRPGQGDSQPQHF
>-|-|TRBV5-1|TRBJ2-5|15
TGCGCCAGCAGCTTGGAAGCGTCAAACGAAGAGACCCAGTACTTC
CASSLEASNEETQYF
>few|-|TRBV14|TRBJ2-7|13
TGTGCCAGCAGCCAAGTGACGGGGGCCGAGCAGTACTTC
CASSQVTGAEQYF
>many|-|TRBV25-1|TRBJ1-2|12
TGTGCCAGCAGCCGAGGGAACTATGGCTACACCTTC
CASSRGNYGYTF
>many|-|TRBV6-6|TRBJ1-2|12
TGTGCCAGCAGTTATTTTCGCTATGGCTACACCTTC
CASSYFRYGYTF
>few|-|TRBV19|TRBJ1-1|15
TGTGCCAGTAGTATGACAGAAAACATGAACACTGAAGCTTTCTTT
CASSMTENMNTEAFF
>many|-|TRBV20-1|TRBJ2-7|11
TGCAGTGCTAGAGACCCCCACGAGCAGTACTTC
CSARDPHEQYF
>many|TRBD2|TRBV29-1|TRBJ2-5|14
TGCAGCGTTGATAGCGGGGGGACCCAAGAGACCCAGTACTTC
CSVDSGGTQETQYF
>many|-|TRBV20-1|TRBJ2-7|11
TGCAGTGCGCCGTTAGATTCCGAGCAGTACTTC
CSAPLDSEQYF
>many|-|TRBV19|TRBJ1-2|13
TGTGCCAGTAGTCCTGACATCGGTCGGGGCTACACCTTC
CASSPDIGRGYTF
>many|TRBD1|TRBV7-8|TRBJ1-4|15
TGTGCCAGCAGCCCCCGGACAGGGCTGAATGAAAAACTGTTTTTT
CASSPRTGLNEKLFF
>-|-|TRBV2|TRBJ2-6|18
TGTGCCAGCAAGGCTGGGACATACACGGCGCGTGGGGCCAACGTCCTGACTTTC
CASKAGTYTARGANVLTF
>-|-|TRBV5-6|TRBJ2-2|16
TGTGCCAGCAGCTTGCCGTCTGGAATAGTCACCGGGGAGCTGTTTTTT
CASSLPSGIVTGELFF
>-|-|TRBV29-1|TRBJ2-1|15
TGCAGCGTTGAAGACCCGCGGCGGAACTACAATGAGCAGTTCTTC
CSVEDPRRNYNEQFF